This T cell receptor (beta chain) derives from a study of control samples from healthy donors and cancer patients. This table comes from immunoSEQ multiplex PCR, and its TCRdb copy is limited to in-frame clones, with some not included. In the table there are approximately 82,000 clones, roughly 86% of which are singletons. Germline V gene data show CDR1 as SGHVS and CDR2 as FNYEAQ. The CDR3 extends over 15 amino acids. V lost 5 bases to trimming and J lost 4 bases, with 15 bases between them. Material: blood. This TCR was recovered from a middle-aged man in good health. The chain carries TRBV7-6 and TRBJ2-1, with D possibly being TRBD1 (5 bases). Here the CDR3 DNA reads TGTGCCAGCAGCATCGCTCTCGACAGTTACAATGAGCAGTTCTTC. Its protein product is CASSIALDSYNEQFF.